The subject of this entry is one T cell receptor (beta chain). Only in-frame clones appear in the TCRdb table, and some are missing; sequencing was by immunoSEQ multiplex PCR. The data hold about 110,000 clones, with around nine tenths observed a single time. The sample comes from a study of control samples from healthy donors and cancer patients. Germline V gene data show CDR1 as LGHDT and CDR2 as YNNKEL (reference sequence). V lost 7 bases and J lost 8; bases outside the gene matches: 11. CDR3 length: 14 residues. The clonotype originates from a woman aged 60-70 years with lung cancer. Source material: PBMCs. The chain links TRBV3-1 (or the pseudogene TRBV3-2) to TRBJ1-2; TRBD1 matches 9 bases. The CDR3 sequence: CASTTQGAAGGYTF. CDR3 nucleotides: TGTGCCAGCACTACACAGGGGGCGGCTGGGGGCTACACCTTC.